These T cell receptor beta chains were read from a single sample in a study of beta chain features in type 1 diabetes. TCRdb keeps only in-frame clones here, not all; method: immunoSEQ multiplex PCR. The sample contains under 900,000 clones, 17% of which appear only once. The sample comprised naive CD4+ T cells from blood. All receptors come from a young woman in good health. CDR3s include the opening cysteine and the closing phenylalanine or tryptophan. The D gene is left open where the match is weak. Not all rows give a size; the values are once, few, many and, for expanded clones, a class.

cdr3_aa | cdr3_nt | v_call | clone_size | j_call | d_call
CASSDSPGQILREQYF | TGTGCCAGCAGTGATTCTCCGGGACAGATCCTTCGGGAGCAGTACTTC | TRBV2 | NA | TRBJ2-7 | TRBD1
CASVPPGVDTQYF | TGTGCCAGCGTTCCCCCCGGGGTGGATACGCAGTATTTT | TRBV6-1 | few | TRBJ2-3 | NA
CAISGGDTDTQYF | TGTGCCATCAGTGGGGGGGATACAGATACGCAGTATTTT | TRBV10-3 | NA | TRBJ2-3 | NA
CASSQVAGGPTYEQYF | TGTGCCAGCAGCCAGGTAGCGGGAGGCCCAACCTACGAGCAGTACTTC | TRBV14 | NA | TRBJ2-7 | TRBD2
CASSLLRGPNQPQHF | TGTGCCAGCAGCTTACTCAGGGGGCCTAATCAGCCCCAGCATTTT | TRBV7-2 | few | TRBJ1-5 | TRBD1
CASSQGRNQPQHF | TGTGCCAGCTCCCAGGGGCGCAATCAGCCCCAGCATTTT | TRBV18 | few | TRBJ1-5 | NA
CASSAEPWISGAQFLYEQYF | TGTGCCAGCAGCGCCGAACCATGGATATCTGGTGCCCAGTTCCTTTACGAGCAGTACTTC | TRBV28 | NA | TRBJ2-7 | NA
CASSNGWRANYGYTF | TGTGCCAGTAGTAATGGGTGGAGAGCTAACTATGGCTACACCTTC | TRBV19 | NA | TRBJ1-2 | NA
CASRPGQGTDTQYF | TGTGCCAGCAGACCGGGACAGGGCACAGATACGCAGTATTTT | TRBV7-8 | few | TRBJ2-3 | TRBD1
CATSRLWTSGSRYEQYF | TGTGCCACCAGCAGGTTATGGACTAGCGGGAGTAGGTACGAGCAGTACTTC | TRBV15 | NA | TRBJ2-7 | TRBD2
CASSPDRDSRMGTQYF | TGCGCCAGCAGTCCCGACCGGGACAGTAGAATGGGGACCCAGTACTTC | TRBV5-1 | few | TRBJ2-5 | TRBD1
CASSLGRNNEQFF | TGTGCTAGCAGCTTGGGGCGGAACAATGAGCAGTTCTTC | TRBV7-7 | few | TRBJ2-1 | NA
CASSFGQKGSEQYF | TGCGCCAGCAGCTTTGGTCAGAAAGGGTCCGAGCAGTACTTC | TRBV5-1 | NA | TRBJ2-7 | NA
CASSLRRLAGGGTDTQYF | TGTGCCAGCAGTTTACGGCGACTAGCGGGAGGTGGGACAGATACGCAGTATTTT | TRBV27 | few | TRBJ2-3 | TRBD2
CASSLATGAQGTDTQYF | TGTGCCAGCAGCTTAGCGACGGGGGCCCAAGGCACAGATACGCAGTATTTT | TRBV7-6 | few | TRBJ2-3 | NA
CASSQVGLTQYF | TGCGCCAGCAGCCAGGTGGGGTTAACCCAGTACTTC | TRBV4-1 | few | TRBJ2-5 | NA
CASSPSETYNEQFF | TGTGCCAGCAGCCCTAGCGAGACCTACAATGAGCAGTTCTTC | TRBV7-9 | few | TRBJ2-1 | NA
CASSEAGGGELFF | TGTGCCAGCAGTGAAGCGGGCGGCGGGGAGCTGTTTTTT | TRBV6-5 | NA | TRBJ2-2 | NA
CASSLLAGYTGELFF | TGTGCCAGCAGCTTACTAGCGGGATACACCGGGGAGCTGTTTTTT | TRBV7-9 | NA | TRBJ2-2 | TRBD2
CASSPPGRANYGYTF | TGTGCCAGCAGCCCTCCGGGCAGGGCTAACTATGGCTACACCTTC | TRBV7-2 | few | TRBJ1-2 | NA
CASSQVDGRIQNEQYF | TGCGCCAGCAGCCAAGTGGACGGCAGGATCCAGAACGAGCAGTACTTC | TRBV4-3 | NA | TRBJ2-7 | NA
CAWSVTVRETQYF | TGTGCCTGGAGTGTGACAGTCCGGGAGACCCAGTACTTC | TRBV30 | few | TRBJ2-5 | NA
CASSLALSGTQYF | TGTGCCAGCAGCTTAGCCTTATCTGGGACCCAGTACTTC | TRBV7-2 | NA | TRBJ2-5 | NA
CASSQTVDTSPTDTQYF | TGCGCCAGCAGTCAAACCGTGGACACCTCACCCACAGATACGCAGTATTTT | TRBV23-1 | NA | TRBJ2-3 | NA
CSVASGQISYEQYF | TGCAGCGTCGCTTCGGGACAGATCTCCTACGAGCAGTACTTC | TRBV29-1 | few | TRBJ2-7 | TRBD1
CASSLRPDGEQFF | TGTGCCAGCAGCTTACGCCCGGACGGTGAGCAGTTCTTC | TRBV7-3 | NA | TRBJ2-1 | NA
CASSFNRASGSYEQYF | TGTGCCAGCAGCTTTAATCGGGCTAGCGGCTCCTACGAGCAGTACTTC | TRBV11-2 | NA | TRBJ2-7 | TRBD2
CASSPRTGTGATEAFF | TGTGCCAGCTCACCCAGGACCGGGACAGGGGCCACTGAAGCTTTCTTT | TRBV18 | once | TRBJ1-1 | TRBD1
CASRPGGSSYNEQFF | TGTGCCAGCAGACCGGGCGGGAGCTCCTACAATGAGCAGTTCTTC | TRBV7-9 | NA | TRBJ2-1 | TRBD2
CASSEQGWNEQFF | TGTGCCAGCAGCGAACAGGGATGGAATGAGCAGTTCTTC | TRBV28 | few | TRBJ2-1 | NA
CASSLSGELFF | TGTGCCAGCTCACTTTCCGGGGAGCTGTTTTTT | TRBV18 | few | TRBJ2-2 | NA
CASSLGAGRSYEQYF | TGTGCCAGCAGCTTAGGTGCAGGCCGCTCCTACGAGCAGTACTTC | TRBV11-2 | NA | TRBJ2-7 | NA